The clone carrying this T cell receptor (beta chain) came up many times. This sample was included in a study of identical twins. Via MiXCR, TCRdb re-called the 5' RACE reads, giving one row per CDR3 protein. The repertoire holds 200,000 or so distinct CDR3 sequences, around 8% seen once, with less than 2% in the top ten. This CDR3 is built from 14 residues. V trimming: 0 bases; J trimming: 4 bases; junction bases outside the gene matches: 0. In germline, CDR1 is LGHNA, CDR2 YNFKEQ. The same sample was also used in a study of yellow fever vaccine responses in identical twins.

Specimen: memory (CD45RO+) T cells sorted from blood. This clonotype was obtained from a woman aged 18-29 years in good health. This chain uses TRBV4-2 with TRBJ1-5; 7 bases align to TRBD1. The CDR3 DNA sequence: TGTGCCAGCAGCCAAGAGGACAGGAATCAGCCCCAGCATTTT. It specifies CASSQEDRNQPQHF.